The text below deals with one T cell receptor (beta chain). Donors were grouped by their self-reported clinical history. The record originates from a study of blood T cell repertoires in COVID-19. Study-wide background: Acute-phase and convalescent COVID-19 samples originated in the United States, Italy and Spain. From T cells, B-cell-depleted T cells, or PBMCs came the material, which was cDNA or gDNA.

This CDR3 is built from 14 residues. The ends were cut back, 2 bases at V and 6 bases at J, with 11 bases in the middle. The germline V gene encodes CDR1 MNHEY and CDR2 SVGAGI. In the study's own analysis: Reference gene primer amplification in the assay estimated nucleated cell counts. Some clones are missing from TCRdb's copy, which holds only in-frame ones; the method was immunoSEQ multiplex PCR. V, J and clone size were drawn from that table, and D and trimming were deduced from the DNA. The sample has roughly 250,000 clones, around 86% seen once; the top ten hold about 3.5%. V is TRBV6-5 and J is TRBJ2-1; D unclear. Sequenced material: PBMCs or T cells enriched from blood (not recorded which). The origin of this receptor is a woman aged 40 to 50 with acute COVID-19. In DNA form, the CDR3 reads TGTGCCAGCAGTTACGGGCTACTTGGCAATGAGCAGTTCTTC. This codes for CASSYGLLGNEQFF.